Shown below are 4 T cell receptor beta chains from a single sample sequenced in a study of T cell repertoires in cytomegalovirus infection. Their target antigens are unknown. TCRdb called the reads again in MiXCR, with one record for every CDR3 protein. The sample includes fewer than 950,000 distinct CDR3 sequences, approximately 30% of them seen just once. Sequenced material: cultured CD8+ T cells from PBMCs, taken from culture after CMV antigen stimulation. These receptors all stem from a human donor in good health (CMV status not recorded). Some clones in this sample may be carry-over from other donors' samples.

The genes are TRBV27 and TRBJ1-1; 9 nucleotides match TRBD1. The germline V gene encodes CDR1 MNHEY and CDR2 SMNVEV (reference sequence). J was trimmed by 5 bases and V by 4 bases; bases with no gene match: 8. The CDR3 contains 15 residues. CDR3 in DNA: TGTGCCAGCAGTTCGCTCGGACAGGGGCTAACTGAAGCTTTCTTT. It specifies CASSSLGQGLTEAFF.

The gene calls are TRBV7-8 and TRBJ2-3, with D perhaps given as TRBD1 or TRBD2 (6 bases each). The CDR3 totals 15 residues. Trimming stripped 5 bases from V and 7 bases from J, with 19 bases between. CDR1 is SGHVS, CDR2 FQNEAQ, per germline. The CDR3 sequence is CASSQGRGLGNTQYF. Written as DNA, the CDR3 is TGTGCCAGCAGCCAGGGCCGGGGGCTCGGTAATACGCAGTATTTT.

V is TRBV6-2 or TRBV6-3 and J is TRBJ2-5; D is unclear. This CDR3 contains 18 residues. The V end lost 2 bases, the J end lost 2 bases, and 21 bases lay between the germline ends. Germline V CDR1 and CDR2: MNHEY, SVGEGT. The CDR3 reads CASSYPKGTASIQETQYF. The DNA of the CDR3 is TGTGCCAGCAGTTACCCAAAAGGAACAGCTTCAATTCAAGAGACCCAGTACTTC.

Only a few counts were recorded for this clonotype. V is TRBV10-3 and J is TRBJ2-6; D unclear. Trimming shortened V by 4 bases and J by 4 bases, and 20 bases separated the two germline ends. In germline, CDR1 is ENHRY, CDR2 SYGVKD. This CDR3 is 18 amino acids long. In DNA, the CDR3 is TGTGCCATCAGTGGGTTGAAGTTAACGCCCCCCGGGGCCAACGTCCTGACTTTC. Amino acids: CAISGLKLTPPGANVLTF.